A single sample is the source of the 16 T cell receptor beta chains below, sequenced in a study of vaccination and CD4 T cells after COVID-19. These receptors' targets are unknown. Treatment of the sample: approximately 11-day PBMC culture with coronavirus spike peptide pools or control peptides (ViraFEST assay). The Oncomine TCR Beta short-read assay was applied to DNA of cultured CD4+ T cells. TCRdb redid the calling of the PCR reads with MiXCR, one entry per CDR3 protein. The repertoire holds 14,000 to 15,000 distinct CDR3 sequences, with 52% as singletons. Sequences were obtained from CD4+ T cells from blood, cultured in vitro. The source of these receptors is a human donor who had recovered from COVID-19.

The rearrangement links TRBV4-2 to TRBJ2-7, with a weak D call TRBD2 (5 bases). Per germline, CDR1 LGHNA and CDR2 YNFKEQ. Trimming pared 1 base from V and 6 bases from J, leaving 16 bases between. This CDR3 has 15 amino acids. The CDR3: CASSQVTSEPGEQYF. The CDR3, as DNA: TGTGCCAGCAGCCAAGTAACTAGTGAACCTGGCGAGCAGTACTTC.

DNA for the CDR3: TGTGCCAGCAGTCTGGCTAACTATGGCTACACCTTC. It encodes CASSLANYGYTF. V and J are TRBV28 and TRBJ1-2, with unresolved D. This CDR3 has 12 amino acids. Trimming took 5 bases from V and 0 from J, leaving 4 bases between them. From germline, CDR1 is MDHEN and CDR2 SYDVKM.

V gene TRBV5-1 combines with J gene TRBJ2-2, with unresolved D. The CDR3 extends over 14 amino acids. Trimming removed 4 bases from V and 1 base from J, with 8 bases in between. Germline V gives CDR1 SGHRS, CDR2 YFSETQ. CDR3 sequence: CASSLLKNTGELFF. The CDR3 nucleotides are TGCGCCAGCAGCCTGCTAAAGAACACCGGGGAGCTGTTTTTT.

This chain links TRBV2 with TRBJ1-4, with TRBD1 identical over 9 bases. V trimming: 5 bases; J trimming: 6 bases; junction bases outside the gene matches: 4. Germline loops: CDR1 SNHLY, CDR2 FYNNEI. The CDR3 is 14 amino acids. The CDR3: CASSRDREDEKLFF. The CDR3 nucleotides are TGTGCCAGCAGTAGGGACAGGGAAGATGAAAAACTGTTTTTT.

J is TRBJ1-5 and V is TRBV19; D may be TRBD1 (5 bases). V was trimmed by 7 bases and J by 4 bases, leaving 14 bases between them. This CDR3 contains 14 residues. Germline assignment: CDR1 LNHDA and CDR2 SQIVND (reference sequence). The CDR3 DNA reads TGTGCCAGTACCAGCAGGGCAAATAATCAGCCCCAGCATTTT. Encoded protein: CASTSRANNQPQHF.

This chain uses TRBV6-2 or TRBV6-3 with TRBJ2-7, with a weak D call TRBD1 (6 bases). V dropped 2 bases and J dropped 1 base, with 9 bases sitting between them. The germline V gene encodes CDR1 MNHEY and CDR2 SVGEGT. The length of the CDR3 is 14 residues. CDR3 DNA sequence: TGTGCCAGCAGTTACGGGGACATATCCTACGAGCAGTACTTC. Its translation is CASSYGDISYEQYF.

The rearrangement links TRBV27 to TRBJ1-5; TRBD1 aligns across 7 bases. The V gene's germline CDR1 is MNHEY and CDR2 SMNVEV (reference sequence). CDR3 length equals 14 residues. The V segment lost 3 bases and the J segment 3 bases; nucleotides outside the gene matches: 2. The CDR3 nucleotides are TGTGCCAGCAGTTTGGGACAGTTCAATCAGCCCCAGCATTTT. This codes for CASSLGQFNQPQHF.

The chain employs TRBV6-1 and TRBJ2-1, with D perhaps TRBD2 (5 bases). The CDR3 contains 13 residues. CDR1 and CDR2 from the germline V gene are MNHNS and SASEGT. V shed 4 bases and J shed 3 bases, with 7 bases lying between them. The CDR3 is CASSARDYNEQFF. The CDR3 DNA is TGTGCCAGCAGTGCCCGGGACTACAATGAGCAGTTCTTC.

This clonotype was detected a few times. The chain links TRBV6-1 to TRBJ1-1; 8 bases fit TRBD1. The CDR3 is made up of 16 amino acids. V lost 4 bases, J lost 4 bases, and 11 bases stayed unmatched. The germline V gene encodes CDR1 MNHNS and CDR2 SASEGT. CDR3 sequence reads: CASSAIIGQGSTEAFF. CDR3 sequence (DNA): TGTGCCAGCAGTGCGATAATCGGACAGGGAAGCACTGAAGCTTTCTTT.

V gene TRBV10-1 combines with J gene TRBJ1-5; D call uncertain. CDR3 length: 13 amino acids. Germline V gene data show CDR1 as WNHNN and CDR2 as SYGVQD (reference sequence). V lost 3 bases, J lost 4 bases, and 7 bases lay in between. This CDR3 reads CASSESGNQPQHF. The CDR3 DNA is TGCGCCAGCAGTGAAAGCGGTAATCAGCCCCAGCATTTT.

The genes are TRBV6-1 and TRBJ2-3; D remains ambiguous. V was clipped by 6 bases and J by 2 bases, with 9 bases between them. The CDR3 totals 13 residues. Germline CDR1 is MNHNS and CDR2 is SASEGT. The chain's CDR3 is CASSTSYTDTQYF. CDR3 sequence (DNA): TGTGCCAGCAGCACGAGTTACACAGATACGCAGTATTTT.

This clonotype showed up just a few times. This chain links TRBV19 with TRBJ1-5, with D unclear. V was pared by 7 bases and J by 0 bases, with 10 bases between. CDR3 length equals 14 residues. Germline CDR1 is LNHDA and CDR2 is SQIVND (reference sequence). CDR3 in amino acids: CASNVGYSNQPQHF. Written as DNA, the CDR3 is TGTGCCAGTAATGTGGGATATAGCAATCAGCCCCAGCATTTT.

The CDR3 is CATSDTTWTRSSYNEQFF. Here the CDR3 DNA reads TGTGCCACCAGTGATACTACTTGGACTAGGAGCTCCTACAATGAGCAGTTCTTC. This chain uses TRBV24-1 with TRBJ2-1; 7 positions match TRBD2. Germline trimming cut 3 bases from V and 0 bases from J; bases unmatched to any gene: 10. The V gene's germline CDR1 is KGHDR and CDR2 SFDVKD. The length of the CDR3 is 18 residues.

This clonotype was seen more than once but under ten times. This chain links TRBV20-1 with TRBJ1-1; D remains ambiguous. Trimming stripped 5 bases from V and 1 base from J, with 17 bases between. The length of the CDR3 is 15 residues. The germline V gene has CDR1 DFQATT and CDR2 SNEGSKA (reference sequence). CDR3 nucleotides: TGCAGTGCTGACCCGAGGGTGGGTGAGAACACTGAAGCTTTCTTT. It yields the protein CSADPRVGENTEAFF.

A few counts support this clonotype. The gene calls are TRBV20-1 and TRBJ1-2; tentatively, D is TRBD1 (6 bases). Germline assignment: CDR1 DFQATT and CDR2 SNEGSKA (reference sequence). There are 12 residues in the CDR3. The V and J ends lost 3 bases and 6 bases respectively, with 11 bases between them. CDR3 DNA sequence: TGCAGTGCTAGGGAAGGGGGGCATGGCTACACCTTC. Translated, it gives CSAREGGHGYTF.

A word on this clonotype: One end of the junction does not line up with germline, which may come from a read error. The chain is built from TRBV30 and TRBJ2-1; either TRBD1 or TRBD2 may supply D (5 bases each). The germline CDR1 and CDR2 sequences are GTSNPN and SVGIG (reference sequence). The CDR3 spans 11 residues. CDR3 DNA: TGTGCCTGCCTGGGGTTCAGGGAGAAGGTCTTC. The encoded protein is CACLGFREKVF.